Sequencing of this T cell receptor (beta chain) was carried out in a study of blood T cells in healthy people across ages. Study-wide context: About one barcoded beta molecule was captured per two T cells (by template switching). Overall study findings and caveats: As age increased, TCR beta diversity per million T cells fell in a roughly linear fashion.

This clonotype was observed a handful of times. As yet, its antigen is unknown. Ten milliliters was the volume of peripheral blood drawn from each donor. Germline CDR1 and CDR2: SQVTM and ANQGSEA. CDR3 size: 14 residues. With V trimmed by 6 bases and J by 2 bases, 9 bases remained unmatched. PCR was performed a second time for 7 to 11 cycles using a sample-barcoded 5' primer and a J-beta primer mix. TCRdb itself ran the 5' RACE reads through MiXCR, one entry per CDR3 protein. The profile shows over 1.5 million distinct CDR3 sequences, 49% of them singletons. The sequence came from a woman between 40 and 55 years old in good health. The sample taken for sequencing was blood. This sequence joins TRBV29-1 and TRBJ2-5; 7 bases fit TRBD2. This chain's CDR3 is CSVRPTSAQETQYF. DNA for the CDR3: TGCAGCGTCAGACCTACTAGCGCACAAGAGACCCAGTACTTC. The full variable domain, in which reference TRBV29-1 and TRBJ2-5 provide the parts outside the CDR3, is SAVISQKPSRDICQRGTSLTIQCQVDSQVTMMFWYRQQPGQSLTLIATANQGSEATYESGFVIDKFPISRPNLTFSTLTVSNMSPEDSSIYLCSVRPTSAQETQYFGPGTRLLVL.